A single sample gave rise to the 13 T cell receptor beta chains below, sequenced in a study of regulatory T cells in long-lasting Graves disease. Sequencing libraries for TCR beta were prepared with iRepertoire HTBI primers and Arm-PCR of CDR3 regions. TCRdb re-called the multiplex PCR reads through MiXCR, storing one row per CDR3 protein. Among more than 650,000 distinct CDR3 sequences listed, roughly 30% were seen once. As to time point: persistent/refractory GD, antithyroid drugs over 5 years with positive TRAb. Extracted PBMC RNA gave rise to the TCR library. Here the sequenced sample was peripheral blood mononuclear cells (PBMCs), taken when the disease was refractory, from a patient treated with antithyroid drugs. These receptors all stem from a female donor with Graves disease.

The V and J genes are TRBV14 and TRBJ1-2, with D possibly TRBD1 on 6 matching bases. Trimming removed 4 bases from V and 8 bases from J, with 14 bases in between. CDR3 length: 13 residues. Germline lookup yields CDR1 SGHDN and CDR2 FVKESK. CDR3 sequence reads: CASSPNRATGYTF. The DNA for the CDR3 is TGTGCCAGCAGCCCAAACAGGGCGACGGGCTACACCTTC.

In DNA, the CDR3 is TGCAGTGCTCCCCGGGGACAGGGGGGGAGCTCCTACGAGCAGTACTTC. Protein sequence: CSAPRGQGGSSYEQYF. V is TRBV20-1 and J is TRBJ2-7, with TRBD1 identical over 11 bases. V shed 5 bases and J 0 bases; nucleotides not matched to a gene: 9. CDR1 is DFQATT and CDR2 is SNEGSKA in the germline V gene (reference sequence). The CDR3 is 16 residues long.

This rearrangement joins TRBV20-1 to TRBJ2-2; 11 nucleotides line up with TRBD2. CDR1 and CDR2 from the germline V gene are DFQATT and SNEGSKA (reference sequence). This CDR3 contains 16 residues. Trimming removed 3 bases from V and 3 bases from J; junction bases left unmatched: 6. CDR3 coding DNA: TGCAGTGCTAGGGGGGCGGGACTAGCGGACACCGGGGAGCTGTTTTTT. Protein sequence: CSARGAGLADTGELFF.

This clonotype was recorded many times. This sequence joins TRBV28 and TRBJ1-2; D remains unclear. Trimming removed 2 bases at V and 0 bases at J, with 16 bases between. The CDR3 is 17 residues long. Germline CDR1 is MDHEN and CDR2 is SYDVKM. The CDR3 sequence: CASSLGSAGSANYGYTF. The CDR3 DNA follows: TGTGCCAGCAGTTTAGGATCAGCAGGATCAGCTAACTATGGCTACACCTTC.

This clonotype has a handful of counts. The chain links TRBV28 to TRBJ1-2, with D possibly being TRBD1 (6 bases). This CDR3 comprises 15 residues. Trimming shortened V by 2 bases and J by 7 bases, and 17 bases separated the two germline ends. Germline lookup yields CDR1 MDHEN and CDR2 SYDVKM. The CDR3 sequence: CASSLAGTLRTGYTF. In nucleotides, the CDR3 is TGTGCCAGCAGTTTAGCCGGGACATTACGTACTGGCTACACCTTC.

This clonotype was detected a few times. J is TRBJ1-2 and V is TRBV24-1, with 7 positions matching TRBD1. Germline values: CDR1 KGHDR, CDR2 SFDVKD. There are 16 residues in the CDR3. Trimming removed 7 bases from V and 5 bases from J; junction bases left unmatched: 15. CDR3 coding DNA: TGTGCCACCAGCTTGGGCCCCCGGGACAGCGTATATGGCTACACCTTC. Protein sequence: CATSLGPRDSVYGYTF.

This clonotype was counted only a few times. CDR3: CASSQVGNYGYTF. The CDR3 DNA reads TGTGCCAGCAGCCAAGTAGGGAACTATGGCTACACCTTC. The chain joins TRBV14 to TRBJ1-2; D is ambiguous. CDR3 size: 13 residues. Germline CDR1 reads SGHDN; CDR2 reads FVKESK. V was clipped by 1 base and J by 2 bases, with 5 bases between them.

The rearrangement uses TRBV12-5 and TRBJ2-7; maybe TRBD2 (5 bases). The CDR3 runs to 15 residues. The germline CDR1 and CDR2 sequences are LGHNT and FRNRAP. Trimming cost V 3 bases and J 6 bases, with 18 bases left between them. The CDR3 here is CASGFGTRLISEQYF. CDR3 coding DNA: TGTGCTAGTGGTTTTGGTACTAGGTTAATTAGCGAGCAGTACTTC.

Points on this clonotype: This could be a read error, since a much larger clone is one nucleotide away. This rearrangement joins TRBV11-2 to TRBJ2-5; tentatively, D is TRBD1 (5 bases). Germline CDR1 SGHAT, CDR2 FQNNGV. The CDR3 consists of 12 residues. Trimming removed 4 bases from V and 5 bases from J, with 8 bases in between. The CDR3 loop is CASSSPGETQYF. The CDR3 coding sequence is TGTGCCAGCAGCTCACCAGGGGAGACCCAGTACTTC.

V gene TRBV12-3 or TRBV12-4 combines with J gene TRBJ1-4; TRBD1 matches 9 bases. The CDR3 totals 15 residues. The ends lost 6 bases at V and 9 bases at J; junction bases unmatched: 11. The CDR3 loop reads CASSPSTGGVKKLFF. CDR3 in DNA: TGTGCCAGCAGCCCTTCGACAGGGGGAGTCAAAAAACTGTTTTTT.

This clonotype was observed many times. J is TRBJ1-2 and V is TRBV27; the match to TRBD1 covers 10 bases. Germline V gene sequence: CDR1 MNHEY, CDR2 SMNVEV (reference sequence). After removal of 6 bases from V and 6 bases from J, the junction contained 10 bases not matched to a gene. The CDR3 is 15 amino acids. The CDR3 protein is CASSIPGQGRDGYTF. CDR3 bases: TGTGCCAGCAGCATCCCGGGACAGGGGAGGGATGGCTACACCTTC.

In its sample, this clonotype was seen many times. The chain has TRBV11-2 and TRBJ1-1, with 7 positions matching TRBD1. Looked up from germline, CDR1 is SGHAT and CDR2 is FQNNGV. CDR3 length equals 12 residues. Germline trimming cut 5 bases from V and 9 bases from J; bases unmatched to any gene: 6. CDR3 coding DNA: TGTGCCAGCAGCACAAGGGGGCCAAAAGCTTTCTTT. Its translation: CASSTRGPKAFF.

The J gene is TRBJ2-1, the V gene TRBV7-3; perhaps TRBD1 as D (5 bases). Trimming stripped 5 bases from V and 3 bases from J, with 17 bases between. The CDR3 totals 16 residues. Looked up from germline, CDR1 is SGHTA and CDR2 is FQGTGA. The CDR3 sequence: CASSPSRQIIYNEQFF. The DNA of the CDR3 is TGTGCCAGCAGCCCGTCGAGACAGATAATCTACAATGAGCAGTTCTTC.